This T cell receptor beta chain was obtained from a study of PD-1 blockade in classical Hodgkin lymphoma (dated by TCRdb to 2018 to 2021). A note on the overall study: Nivolumab dosing was 3 mg/kg intravenously every 2 weeks, continuing until either disease progression or unacceptable toxicity. The study used CyTOF and TCR beta sequencing to define a peripheral blood immune signature of response to PD-1 blockade in classical Hodgkin lymphoma.

The time point label, read with the paper, signifies: cycle 1 day 1 (C1D1), immediately before nivolumab initiation. Every trial patient had relapsed following autologous stem cell transplantation, and prior brentuximab vedotin exposure was what differed among cohorts A, B and C. The trial cohort included 56 patients with relapsed/refractory classical Hodgkin lymphoma, and each patient had a best overall response of complete response, partial response or progressive disease. Single-agent nivolumab was administered to trial patients in the multi-cohort phase II CheckMate 205 trial. Best overall response was determined by an independent review committee according to the 2007 International Working Group response criteria. Trial PBMCs were obtained immediately prior to nivolumab initiation (C1D1) and on therapy at cycle 2 day 1 and cycle 4 day 1. Peripheral blood was collected in 8 mL Vacutainer Cell Preparation Tubes, from which PBMCs were isolated by centrifugation and then cryopreserved.

The Qiagen DNeasy kit was used to extract genomic DNA both from unsorted PBMCs and from the negatively selected CD4+ and CD8+ fractions. Using primers that anneal to V and J segments, immunoSEQ multiplex PCR amplified the TCR beta CDR3 regions. A synthetic immune receptor repertoire was used to minimize amplification bias, and any residual bias was removed computationally once sequencing was done. The authors processed their data as follows. Repertoire diversity was quantified as the Shannon entropy index using custom Python scripts. Unsorted, CD4+ and CD8+ repertoires were analyzed separately, except in combined analyses where CD4+ and CD8+ sequences were merged in silico. A clone counted as expanded when the clone's frequency after treatment rose at least 2-fold relative to C1D1, and clones undetected at baseline were given a pseudocount of 0.5. Singleton clones were defined as clones with 0 or 1 copy at C1D1, and non-singleton clones were defined as clones with 2 or more copies. Clones expanded in unsorted samples were annotated as CD4+, CD8+ or unknown by matching protein sequences in sorted samples from the same patient. Wilcoxon tests on paired samples were used to test changes in diversity from C1D1 to C4D1. Held by TCRdb, this immuneACCESS table contains in-frame sequences only and omits some clones. Under half of the omission traces to an unresolved V gene where checked; the cause of the rest is unknown. V and J calls and clone size are as listed in that table; D and trimming were resolved from the DNA. The sample records about 13,000 clones, 80% of which are singletons. The ten largest clones take up under 30% of the sample.

Concerning this clone itself: The antigen this receptor binds is unknown. No clone much larger than this one lies a single base away; base qualities are absent.

Study-level results and caveats: The study was restricted to a single clinical trial cohort, and the causes of repertoire differences, possibly disease activity or prior therapy, were left undefined. Newly diagnosed patients were reported to have lower baseline TCR diversity than healthy donors, and relapsed/refractory patients were reported to have lower baseline TCR diversity still. A significant rise by C4D1 was seen in CD4+ but not CD8+ TCR diversity (p=0.0027 vs p=0.16), with the rise being most apparent in complete responders (p=0.02). Trial patients with a complete response had baseline diversity similar to that of newly diagnosed patients, while partial responders and progressors had significantly lower diversity. Lower diversity was observed in patients in whom nivolumab was started less than 1 year after ASCT, and these patients were excluded from later analyses so that confounding by immune reconstitution would be avoided.

Taken from cysteine to phenylalanine, the CDR3 has 14 residues. Left in the record is the CDR3 DNA by itself, 42 bases read in frame from the first base. V loses 6 bases, J loses 7 bases, and the germline ends lie 18 bases apart. According to the germline V gene, CDR1 reads SNHLY and CDR2 reads FYNNEI. The receptor was isolated from a human donor with classical Hodgkin lymphoma. The specimen was peripheral blood mononuclear cells (PBMCs), collected at baseline. In this chain, TRBV2 is recombined with TRBJ2-5; TRBD2 is a weak D gene call, 6 bases matching. CDR3 loop: CASSVSGRIGTQYF. The DNA sequence follows: TGTGCCAGCAGCGTTAGCGGTCGGATCGGGACCCAGTACTTC.